One and the same sample provided the 25 T cell receptor beta chains below, sequenced in a study of T-cell reconstitution after alpha-beta-depleted transplantation in children (dated by TCRdb to the mid-2010s). The library relied on PCR. TCRdb records Illumina HiSeq 2500 as the sequencer. To normalize quantification of the TCRbeta repertoire, the TCR libraries were built with molecular barcoding that relied on unique molecular identifiers. Using fastp trimming at Q25 and MiXCR clonotype assembly, TCRdb reanalyzed the public sequencing data and kept in-frame beta chains. Each entry merges the rows of one CDR3 protein and shows their most common DNA and genes. A total of 500,000 to 600,000 distinct CDR3 sequences appear in this sample, 18% of them only once. 3% to 4% of the sample goes to the ten largest clones. This specimen consisted of PBMCs from the stem cell graft donor, obtained from the stem cell graft. The receptor set was obtained from a human donor who donated a stem cell graft to a child with acute lymphoblastic leukemia.

This clonotype was seen once. The chain couples TRBV7-8 to TRBJ2-7, with TRBD2 matching 12 bases. Germline lookup yields CDR1 SGHVS and CDR2 FQNEAQ. The CDR3 covers 15 residues. V shed 4 bases and J 7 bases; nucleotides not matched to a gene: 8. The CDR3 loop reads CASSSSGRAVGEQYF. The CDR3 DNA reads as TGTGCCAGCAGCTCTAGCGGGAGGGCCGTTGGAGAGCAGTACTTC.

The CDR3 sequence: CSVEGGRENTEAFF. DNA of the CDR3: TGCAGCGTTGAAGGGGGAAGGGAGAACACTGAAGCTTTCTTT. This sequence joins TRBV29-1 and TRBJ1-1; no clear D gene. V was cut by 1 base and J by 1 base, with 10 bases left in between. Germline V gives CDR1 SQVTM, CDR2 ANQGSEA. This CDR3 region has 14 residues. The variable domain in full, completed from reference TRBV29-1 and TRBJ1-1, reads SAVISQKPSRDICQRGTSLTIQCQVDSQVTMMFWYRQQPGQSLTLIATANQGSEATYESGFVIDKFPISRPNLTFSTLTVSNMSPEDSSIYLCSVEGGRENTEAFFGQGTRLTVV.

This clonotype showed up just a few times. The rearrangement uses TRBV27 and TRBJ1-5, with D possibly matching TRBD1 (5 bases). The V gene's germline CDR1 is MNHEY and CDR2 SMNVEV (reference sequence). Trimming removed 0 bases at V and 4 bases at J, with 10 bases between. This CDR3 is 15 amino acids long. The CDR3 sequence: CASSLSGGRNQPQHF. CDR3 nucleotides: TGTGCCAGCAGTTTATCGGGGGGACGGAATCAGCCCCAGCATTTT.

This chain joins TRBV5-1 and TRBJ2-7, with 7 bases lining up with TRBD1. V was pared by 5 bases and J by 5 bases, with 10 bases of the junction left unmatched. Per germline, CDR1 SGHRS and CDR2 YFSETQ. CDR3 length equals 14 residues. The CDR3 sequence: CASRAGTVGHEQYF. The DNA of the CDR3 is TGCGCCAGCAGGGCAGGGACAGTAGGGCACGAGCAGTACTTC.

This clonotype was seen more than once but under ten times. CDR3 bases: TGCAGTGCTAGAGATGAACCGGGACTAGAGCAGTTCTTC. Translating gives CSARDEPGLEQFF. The chain employs TRBV20-1 and TRBJ2-1; the match to TRBD2 covers 7 bases. The CDR3 runs to 13 residues. Trimming cost V 0 bases and J 10 bases; bases outside gene matches: 6. The germline gives CDR1 DFQATT, CDR2 SNEGSKA (reference sequence).

This clonotype was counted between two and nine times. The rearrangement links TRBV28 to TRBJ2-7, with 9 bases aligning to TRBD2. The CDR3 runs to 14 residues. Per the germline V gene, CDR1 is MDHEN and CDR2 is SYDVKM. Trimming at V came to 1 base and at J to 4 bases, leaving 2 bases not matched to a gene. Here the CDR3 reads CASSLSSGEYEQYF. In DNA, the CDR3 is TGTGCCAGCAGTTTATCTAGCGGGGAATACGAGCAGTACTTC.

V usage is TRBV5-1 and J usage is TRBJ1-6; D unclear. With 4 bases removed from V and 9 bases from J, the gap between germline ends came to 17 bases. Per germline, CDR1 SGHRS and CDR2 YFSETQ. There are 15 residues in the CDR3. CDR3 sequence (DNA): TGCGCCAGCAGCCCCCCCCGGAAGGAGATTTCACCCCTCCACTTT. Its translation is CASSPPRKEISPLHF.

The J gene is TRBJ1-5, the V gene TRBV18; a weak D match, TRBD1 (6 bases). V lost 6 bases and J 6 bases, leaving 18 bases between the germline ends. The CDR3 runs to 15 residues. Per the germline V gene, CDR1 is KGHSH and CDR2 is LQKENI. The CDR3 region has the DNA TGTGCCAGCTCGATTGGCCAGGGGTTTCTTCAGCCCCAGCATTTT. It codes for CASSIGQGFLQPQHF.

This clonotype has more than one count but fewer than ten. V is TRBV5-6 and J is TRBJ2-3; D unclear. The V and J ends lost 5 bases and 1 base respectively, with 23 bases between them. Germline CDR1 SGHDT, CDR2 YYEEEE. The CDR3 runs 18 residues. The CDR3 loop is CASRFYRPPLRRTDTQYF. The CDR3 DNA follows: TGTGCCAGCAGATTTTATAGGCCGCCCCTTCGTCGCACAGATACGCAGTATTTT.

This clonotype was counted a few times. The rearrangement joins TRBV3-1 to TRBJ2-5; a weak D match, TRBD2 (5 bases). Trimming pared 0 bases from V and 2 bases from J, leaving 16 bases between. The germline CDR1 and CDR2 sequences are LGHDT and YNNKEL (reference sequence). This CDR3 contains 17 residues. CDR3 in DNA: TGTGCCAGCAGCCAAGATTTAGGGATCGAGGGACAAGAGACCCAGTACTTC. It translates to CASSQDLGIEGQETQYF.

This clonotype showed up just a few times. The genes are TRBV3-1 and TRBJ1-2, with 9 bases lining up with TRBD1. Germline CDR1 is LGHDT and CDR2 is YNNKEL (reference sequence). Trimming at V came to 2 bases and at J to 3 bases, leaving 19 bases not matched to a gene. The CDR3 has 20 residues. The CDR3 nucleotides are TGTGCCAGCAGCCAACCTCCCTCCGGGACAGGGAGTATTGGGGACTATGGCTACACCTTC. Protein: CASSQPPSGTGSIGDYGYTF. Combining the CDR3 with reference TRBV3-1 and TRBJ1-2 gives the whole variable domain DTAVSQTPKYLVTQMGNDKSIKCEQNLGHDTMYWYKQDSKKFLKIMFSYNNKELIINETVPNRFSPKSPDKAHLNLHINSLELGDSAVYFCASSQPPSGTGSIGDYGYTFGSGTRLTVV.

V is TRBV20-1 and J is TRBJ2-5, with TRBD2 matching over 14 bases. V gave up 5 bases and J gave up 5 bases; unmatched junction bases: 10. Germline V gene data show CDR1 as DFQATT and CDR2 as SNEGSKA (reference sequence). The CDR3 is made up of 16 amino acids. CDR3 sequence reads: CSAPRLAGGHLETQYF. DNA of the CDR3: TGCAGTGCTCCCCGACTAGCGGGAGGGCACTTGGAGACCCAGTACTTC.

The sample holds many counts of this clonotype. V and J are TRBV12-3 or TRBV12-4 and TRBJ2-1; no reliable D call. The CDR3 runs to 16 residues. The V end was cut by 0 bases, the J end by 0 bases, with 9 bases between. This CDR3 reads CASSLALASSYNEQFF. The DNA for the CDR3 is TGTGCCAGCAGTTTAGCGCTTGCCAGCTCCTACAATGAGCAGTTCTTC.

The chain has TRBV7-9 and TRBJ2-1; perhaps TRBD1 as D (6 bases). The germline gives CDR1 SEHNR, CDR2 FQNEAQ (reference sequence). CDR3 size: 14 residues. Trimming pared 5 bases from V and 7 bases from J, leaving 15 bases between. CDR3 coding DNA: TGTGCCAGCAGCCCACCCACAGGGAATAATGAGCAGTTCTTC. This sequence encodes CASSPPTGNNEQFF.

A few counts support this clonotype. This chain connects TRBV27 to TRBJ2-1; 8 nucleotides match TRBD2. V trimming: 5 bases; J trimming: 2 bases; junction bases outside the gene matches: 5. The CDR3 consists of 15 residues. The V gene's germline CDR1 is MNHEY and CDR2 SMNVEV (reference sequence). The CDR3 DNA is TGTGCCAGCAGTCCCATAGCGGGGCCCTACAATGAGCAGTTCTTC. It is translated as CASSPIAGPYNEQFF.

The J gene is TRBJ2-1, the V gene TRBV20-1; TRBD2 might be the D (5 bases). CDR3 length equals 14 residues. Trimming stripped 4 bases from V and 8 bases from J, with 18 bases between. CDR1 is DFQATT and CDR2 is SNEGSKA in the germline V gene (reference sequence). The CDR3 loop is CSAKKERALDEQFF. The CDR3 coding sequence is TGCAGTGCTAAAAAGGAGAGGGCCCTCGATGAGCAGTTCTTC.

The chain uses TRBV27 and TRBJ1-3; the D is unclear. Trimming took 6 bases from V and 0 from J, leaving 9 bases between them. Germline CDR1 is MNHEY and CDR2 is SMNVEV (reference sequence). The CDR3 contains 14 residues. CDR3 amino acids: CASSSANSGNTIYF. The CDR3 DNA follows: TGTGCCAGCAGCTCCGCTAACTCTGGAAACACCATATATTTT.

The chain carries TRBV29-1 and TRBJ1-2; 8 positions agree with TRBD1. The CDR3 loop spans 13 amino acids. With V trimmed by 7 bases and J by 8 bases, 12 bases remained unmatched. Per the germline V gene, CDR1 is SQVTM and CDR2 is ANQGSEA. The CDR3, as DNA: TGCAGCGGGCACTCCGGGACAGGAAGCGGCTACACCTTC. As protein: CSGHSGTGSGYTF.

The chain is built from TRBV7-9 and TRBJ2-1; TRBD1 matches at 10 bases. V dropped 5 bases and J dropped 9; count of bases not matched to a gene: 7. Germline V gene lookup returns CDR1 SEHNR and CDR2 FQNEAQ (reference sequence). The CDR3 covers 14 residues. The DNA for the CDR3 is TGTGCCAGCAGCAACCGGGACAGGGGAAGTGAGCAGTTCTTC. This encodes CASSNRDRGSEQFF.

The CDR3 region has the DNA TGTGCCAGCAGCCAAGATCAAGGGGACGGTGGCTACACCTTC. Translated, it gives CASSQDQGDGGYTF. V usage is TRBV4-2 and J usage is TRBJ1-2, with a possible D match to TRBD1 (5 bases). V lost 0 bases and J lost 7, with 12 bases in between. The CDR3 consists of 14 residues. Germline values: CDR1 LGHNA, CDR2 YNFKEQ.

This clonotype has more than one count but fewer than ten. The chain couples TRBV7-2 to TRBJ2-2; D possibly uses TRBD1 or TRBD2 (5 bases each). CDR3 length: 17 amino acids. Trimming removed 0 bases at V and 4 bases at J, with 15 bases between. The germline V gene encodes CDR1 SGHTA and CDR2 FQGNSA. CDR3 sequence (DNA): TGTGCCAGCAGCTTAGCGGAGGTGGGGCTGGGCACCGGGGAGCTGTTTTTT. Protein: CASSLAEVGLGTGELFF.

A few counts support this clonotype. This chain uses TRBV9 with TRBJ1-5, with D unclear. The CDR3 is 14 amino acids. The germline gives CDR1 SGDLS, CDR2 YYNGEE. V lost 0 bases to trimming and J lost 4 bases, with 8 bases between them. The CDR3 loop reads CASSVGSSNQPQHF. The CDR3, as DNA: TGTGCCAGCAGCGTAGGATCGTCTAATCAGCCCCAGCATTTT.

This rearrangement joins TRBV19 to TRBJ1-1, with 11 bases lining up with TRBD1. CDR3 length equals 13 residues. V trimming: 9 bases; J trimming: 7 bases; junction bases outside the gene matches: 7. The germline V gene encodes CDR1 LNHDA and CDR2 SQIVND (reference sequence). The CDR3 is CASTDRGLGEAFF. The CDR3 DNA sequence: TGTGCCAGCACGGACAGGGGGCTGGGTGAAGCTTTCTTT.

This chain connects TRBV18 to TRBJ1-1; D gene uncertain. CDR1 and CDR2 (germline): KGHSH, LQKENI. Trimming left V 0 bases short and J 3 bases short, with 8 bases between. This CDR3 comprises 14 residues. CDR3 nucleotide sequence: TGTGCCAGCTCACCACCAGGGTGGGACACTGAAGCTTTCTTT. Translating it yields CASSPPGWDTEAFF.

Only a few counts were recorded for this clonotype. The V gene is TRBV13, the J gene TRBJ2-2, with TRBD2 matching 11 bases. Trimming removed 4 bases from V and 4 bases from J; junction bases left unmatched: 5. This CDR3 contains 16 residues. The germline V gene has CDR1 PRHDT and CDR2 FYEKMQ (reference sequence). The CDR3 DNA is TGTGCCAGCAGCTGGGGACTAGCGGCCTCCACCGGGGAGCTGTTTTTT. Protein: CASSWGLAASTGELFF.